Each of the 2 T cell receptor beta chains below was sequenced from the same sample in a study of T cells in Graves' hyperthyroidism and ophthalmopathy. Amplified regions were TCR beta CDR3 sequences from RNA transcripts. TCR CDR3 regions were first amplified by RT-PCR with HTBI primers. One entry per CDR3 protein results from TCRdb running MiXCR on the multiplex PCR reads. The data contain 350,000 to 450,000 distinct CDR3 sequences, more than 13% of them singletons. Sequencing used blood. The receptor source for this set is a man over 45 with Graves' ophthalmopathy.

In its sample, this clonotype was seen many times. The V and J genes are TRBV29-1 and TRBJ2-1, with 8 positions matching TRBD2. The J segment lost 2 bases and the V segment lost 7 bases, leaving 7 bases of the junction unmatched. Germline V gene sequence: CDR1 SQVTM, CDR2 ANQGSEA. This CDR3 comprises 14 residues. DNA for the CDR3: TGCAGCGCAAGAGCGGGAGCTACCTACAATGAGCAGTTCTTC. Translation: CSARAGATYNEQFF.

This clonotype was found a few times. The rearrangement links TRBV19 to TRBJ2-1; TRBD2 might be the D (5 bases). CDR1 LNHDA and CDR2 SQIVND come from the germline V gene (reference sequence). This CDR3 has 14 amino acids. With 1 base removed from V and 5 bases from J, the gap between germline ends came to 9 bases. DNA of the CDR3: TGTGCCAGTAGTATAGCGGGAAGGGACAATGAGCAGTTCTTC. This sequence encodes CASSIAGRDNEQFF.